This TCR beta chain is drawn from a study of response to subunit inactivated influenza vaccine. TCRdb independently ran MiXCR on the RT-PCR reads; one entry per CDR3 protein. The sample consists of about 800,000 distinct CDR3 sequences, approximately 21% of them appearing once. The receptor was isolated from a man between 45 and 60 years old who received an inactivated influenza vaccine. Sequenced material: PBMCs from blood, taken around 5 days after vaccination.

Written as DNA, the CDR3 is TGTGCCAGCAGTTACAGCCTGGGTAGCGGGAGCACAGATACGCAGTATTTT. This translates into CASSYSLGSGSTDTQYF. The rearrangement uses TRBV6-5 and TRBJ2-3; 7 bases are shared with TRBD2. Germline V gene data show CDR1 as MNHEY and CDR2 as SVGAGI. The V segment lost 2 bases and the J segment 0 bases; nucleotides outside the gene matches: 8. The CDR3 is 17 amino acids.